This TCR beta chain was recorded in a study of CD8 T cells in Susac syndrome. Points on this clonotype: What it binds is not known.

CD8+ and CD4+ T cells from blood underwent TCR beta sequencing. Purification of the CD8+ and CD4+ T cells relied on negative isolation, and TEMRA cells underwent FACS enrichment. This CDR3 is 13 amino acids long. Germline CDR1 SGDLS, CDR2 YYNGEE. V was clipped by 5 bases and J by 2 bases, with 10 bases between them. Reverse transcription of 0.5 to 1 ug RNA was carried out with random hexamers. An immunoSEQ multiplex PCR amplified TCR beta CDR3 over 54 Vbeta and 13 Jbeta. MiXCR, run by TCRdb on the immunoSEQ multiplex PCR reads, gives a single entry per CDR3 protein. The table has a few hundred thousand distinct CDR3 sequences, 95% seen once. Study observations and caveats: The authors acknowledged that their TCR sequencing and HLA analysis involved a relatively small number of individuals.

The source of this sequence is a human donor with multiple sclerosis. V gene TRBV9 combines with J gene TRBJ2-5, with D possibly being TRBD1 (5 bases). The sequenced sample was CD4+ T cells from PBMCs. This chain's CDR3 is CASRRDSQETQYF. DNA for the CDR3: TGTGCCAGCAGGCGAGACAGTCAAGAGACCCAGTACTTC.